This T cell receptor beta chain was profiled in a study of shared clonotypes between healthy human individuals. Trimming shortened V by 8 bases and J by 11 bases, and 14 bases separated the two germline ends. CDR1 is MNHNY, CDR2 SVGAGI, per germline (reference sequence). This CDR3 has 11 amino acids. Terminally differentiated effector memory CD45RA+ cells were excluded from the naive CD8 cells, which were CD45RO-negative and positively selected for CCR7. Clones were read by immunoSEQ multiplex PCR, and TCRdb kept only the in-frame ones, dropping some. The data hold hundreds of thousands of clones, with 80% to 95% observed a single time.

Sequenced material: naive CD8+ T cells sorted from blood. The clonotype comes from a man under 40 in good health. This sequence joins TRBV6-6 and TRBJ2-3, with a weak D call TRBD2 (6 bases). CDR3 DNA sequence: TGTGCCAGCTCGGCGGGACTGGGGCAGTATTTT. It is translated as CASSAGLGQYF.